The next 28 T cell receptor beta chains were all read from a single sample in a study of tumor-infiltrating lymphocytes in primary liver carcinoma. Unsorted whole blood yielded the blood RNA, and germline DNA was also extracted. The authors made TCR beta cDNA from 500 to 600 ng total RNA with a constant-region primer. The TCR beta library was amplified through three nested multiplex PCR rounds in a modified ARM-PCR procedure. For around 9 cycles apiece, the opening two PCR rounds ran with TRBV1-TRBV30 forward primers and a C-beta reverse primer. TCRdb independently ran MiXCR on the multiplex PCR reads; one entry per CDR3 protein. The data contain about 300,000 distinct CDR3 sequences, about 62% of them seen just once; the ten biggest clones take up roughly 9%. Sequenced: peripheral blood. Receptor source: a man between 40 and 49 years old with primary liver carcinoma and hepatitis B virus infection.

This clonotype showed up just once. Being one base from a much bigger clone, this may be a read error. This rearrangement joins TRBV4-1 to TRBJ1-1, with D possibly TRBD1 on 5 matching bases. The V end was cut by 3 bases, the J end by 4 bases, with 12 bases between. This CDR3 is built from 14 residues. Looked up from germline, CDR1 is MGHRA and CDR2 is YSYEKL. The CDR3 is CASSHWGVGTEAFF. CDR3 DNA: TGCGCCAGCAGCCACTGGGGGGTGGGCACTGAAGCTTTCTTT.

This clonotype came up many times. This chain connects TRBV6-2 or TRBV6-3 to TRBJ2-7; 7 bases map to TRBD1. In germline, CDR1 is MNHEY, CDR2 SVGEGT. Losses at the gene ends were 2 bases for V and 3 bases for J; bases not matched to a gene: 13. This CDR3 is built from 17 residues. The CDR3 loop is CASSYPRTGAMGYEQYF. The CDR3 DNA reads TGTGCCAGCAGTTACCCGAGGACAGGAGCTATGGGCTACGAGCAGTACTTC.

In its sample, this clonotype was seen many times. The rearrangement uses TRBV5-5 and TRBJ2-7, with D hard to call. With 9 bases removed from V and 2 bases from J, the gap between germline ends came to 15 bases. CDR3 length: 13 amino acids. Germline V gene lookup returns CDR1 SGHKS and CDR2 YYEKEE (reference sequence). The CDR3 region has the DNA TGTGCCAATTCTAAGGATCCAGCCTACGAGCAGTACTTC. Translating gives CANSKDPAYEQYF.

The J gene is TRBJ2-1, the V gene TRBV5-4; a possible D gene is TRBD2 (5 bases). The CDR3 extends over 13 amino acids. Germline CDR1 reads SGHNT; CDR2 reads YYREEE (reference sequence). Trimming stripped 1 base from V and 8 bases from J, with 10 bases between. The CDR3 region has the DNA TGTGCCAGCAGCTTGTGGGAGCGCGATGAGCAGTTCTTC. This translates into CASSLWERDEQFF.

CDR3 amino acids: CASSLVGGAGEQFF. The CDR3 nucleotides read TGTGCCAGCAGCTTAGTGGGAGGCGCGGGAGAGCAGTTCTTC. The chain recombines TRBV7-2 with TRBJ2-1; D perhaps matches TRBD2 (6 bases). The length of the CDR3 is 14 residues. V dropped 1 base and J dropped 10 bases, with 14 bases sitting between them. Per the germline V gene, CDR1 is SGHTA and CDR2 is FQGNSA.

The gene calls are TRBV29-1 and TRBJ2-1; no clear D. The CDR3 is 10 residues long. Trimming left V 4 bases short and J 9 bases short, with 7 bases between. The germline gives CDR1 SQVTM, CDR2 ANQGSEA. In DNA, the CDR3 is TGCAGCGTTGGAGTTTGTGAGCAGTTCTTC. This gives the protein CSVGVCEQFF.

Details on this clonotype: A much more abundant neighbour one base away suggests this may be a read error. The chain employs TRBV4-2 and TRBJ1-1; D possibly corresponds to TRBD1 (5 bases). This CDR3 is built from 16 residues. CDR1 is LGHNA and CDR2 is YNFKEQ in the germline V gene. The CDR3 reads CASSQLRGGRNTETFF. The DNA for the CDR3 is TGTGCCAGCAGCCAATTAAGGGGAGGGAGGAACACTGAAACTTTCTTT.

Of note for this clonotype: Since a much larger clone is just one base distant, this may be a read error. For the CDR3, the DNA is TGTGGCAGCAGTTACTCGGGGAGGGAATGGGATACGCAGTATTTT. Amino acids: CGSSYSGREWDTQYF. The chain combines TRBV6-5 with TRBJ2-3; 7 bases are a match to TRBD2. This CDR3 contains 15 residues. Per the germline V gene, CDR1 is MNHEY and CDR2 is SVGAGI.

Comments on this clonotype: At one end the junction does not follow the germline gene, possibly because of a read error. The V call is TRBV12-3 or TRBV12-4, the J call TRBJ2-5; D may correspond to TRBD1 or TRBD2 (5 bases each). CDR3 length: 13 residues. DNA of the CDR3: TGTGCCAACAGTTTGGTGGGGACAGAGACCCAGTACTTC. Translated: CANSLVGTETQYF.

Notes on this clonotype: At one boundary the junction diverges from the germline segment, which might be a read error. V usage is TRBV9 and J usage is TRBJ2-2; a possible D gene is TRBD2 (6 bases). The CDR3 has 13 residues. Germline V CDR1 and CDR2: SGDLS, YYNGEE. CDR3 protein: CTSSGRVVGELFF. In DNA form, the CDR3 reads TGTACCAGCAGCGGGCGTGTAGTCGGGGAGCTGTTTTTT.

J is TRBJ2-7 and V is TRBV7-6; 10 bases are a match to TRBD2. Germline V gives CDR1 SGHVS, CDR2 FNYEAQ. Unmatched junction bases numbered 8, after V lost 3 bases and J lost 6 bases. CDR3 length: 15 amino acids. The CDR3 protein is CASSLAAGGPFEQYF. DNA of the CDR3: TGTGCCAGCAGCTTGGCAGCGGGAGGGCCTTTCGAGCAGTACTTC.

Turning to this clonotype: At one end, the junction sequence differs from germline, possibly due to a read error. This chain joins TRBV6-1 and TRBJ2-1; D is unclear. CDR1 and CDR2 (germline): MNHNS, SASEGT. The CDR3 sequence is 13 residues long. The CDR3 DNA follows: TGTGCCAGCAGTTCCAGCTCCTACAATGGGCAGTTCTTC. Translation gives CASSSSSYNGQFF.

As regards this clonotype: This may be a read error, as it is one base from a much larger clone. The rearrangement links TRBV6-6 to TRBJ2-1; 7 bases are a match to TRBD1. V was pared by 10 bases and J by 2 bases, with 11 bases of the junction left unmatched. CDR1 is MNHNY, CDR2 SVGAGI, per germline (reference sequence). This CDR3 region has 15 residues. CDR3 loop: CANRAEGGPYNEQFF. CDR3 nucleotides: TGTGCCAACAGAGCTGAAGGGGGCCCCTACAATGAGCAGTTCTTC.

Turning to this clonotype: One end of the junction is discordant with germline, which a read error may explain. The chain carries TRBV11-1 and TRBJ2-7; possibly TRBD1 or TRBD2 for D (5 bases each). The CDR3 loop spans 14 amino acids. Per germline, CDR1 SGHAT and CDR2 FQDESV (reference sequence). The CDR3 here is CASSQGRLSGELHF. The CDR3 DNA reads TGTGCCAGCAGCCAGGGACGCTTATCGGGCGAGCTGCACTTC.

Concerning this clonotype itself: A junction boundary mismatches the germline segment, possibly from a read error. The V call is TRBV11-1, the J call TRBJ2-3; the D is unclear. The CDR3 runs 14 residues. Germline V gene data show CDR1 as SGHAT and CDR2 as FQDESV (reference sequence). The CDR3 nucleotides read TGTGCCTGCAGTTCTCTGGACGCAGGAGATACGCAGTATTTT. Translating it yields CACSSLDAGDTQYF.

Comments on this clonotype: This sequence may be a read error, since a much larger clone differs from it by one base. The J gene is TRBJ2-6, the V gene TRBV6-1; D remains unclear. The CDR3 is made up of 20 amino acids. Germline-derived CDR1 and CDR2 are MNHNS and SASEGT. V was pared by 5 bases and J by 0 bases, with 23 bases between. The CDR3 nucleotides read TGTGCCAGCAGTCTCTCACTCCCACCGGGTTGGGGCTCTGGGGCCAACGTCCTGACTTTC. Its translation: CASSLSLPPGWGSGANVLTF.

Details on this clonotype: A much larger clone sits a single nucleotide away, making a read error possible. The chain links TRBV12-3 or TRBV12-4 to TRBJ2-5; TRBD2 agrees at 14 bases. The CDR3 sequence is 17 residues long. Here the CDR3 DNA reads TGTGCCAGCAGTGAAGGGACTAGCGGGAGTGGGCAAGAGGCCCAGTACTTC. Translated: CASSEGTSGSGQEAQYF.

To note about this clonotype: One base away lies a much larger clone, so this may be a sequencing read error. The chain recombines TRBV6-6 with TRBJ2-5, with D possibly matching TRBD2 (5 bases). The CDR3 runs 14 residues. The germline V and J ends were trimmed by 10 bases and 6 bases, with 21 bases remaining between them. CDR1 is MNHNY and CDR2 is SVGAGI in the germline V gene (reference sequence). Written as DNA, the CDR3 is TGTGCCACCTGGGGAGAGGGAATGAGCAAGACCCAGTACTTC. Amino acid sequence: CATWGEGMSKTQYF.

Comment on this clonotype: Being one base from a much bigger clone, this may be a read error. Written as DNA, the CDR3 is TGTGACAGCAGTTCCACCGGGACGTCCTCAGATACGCAGTATTTT. Its protein product is CDSSSTGTSSDTQYF. The chain joins TRBV6-2 or TRBV6-3 to TRBJ2-3; tentatively, D is TRBD1 or TRBD2 (5 bases each). The CDR3 has 15 residues. From germline, CDR1 is MNHEY and CDR2 SVGEGT.

This clonotype was observed a handful of times. The chain links TRBV28 to TRBJ2-5; TRBD1 or TRBD2 may be the D gene (6 bases each). The length of the CDR3 is 13 residues. V lost 8 bases to trimming and J lost 4 bases, with 14 bases between them. The germline gives CDR1 MDHEN, CDR2 SYDVKM. CDR3 sequence: CASGGRTAETQYF. CDR3 DNA sequence: TGTGCCAGCGGGGGGCGAACGGCAGAGACCCAGTACTTC.

A word on this clonotype: Mismatch with germline at one junction end may stem from a read error. This chain uses TRBV6-6 with TRBJ2-1, with 13 nucleotides matching TRBD2. Per the germline V gene, CDR1 is MNHNY and CDR2 is SVGAGI (reference sequence). CDR3 length equals 15 residues. The CDR3 region has the DNA TGTGTCAGCAGCCCCACTAGCGGGAGGGCCAAGGAGCAGTTCTTC. Translated: CVSSPTSGRAKEQFF.

The chain carries TRBV7-8 and TRBJ2-3; D ambiguous. The CDR3 runs 15 residues. Germline assignment: CDR1 SGHVS and CDR2 FQNEAQ. The ends were cut back, 5 bases at V and 3 bases at J, with 15 bases in the middle. The CDR3 sequence: CASSLMDGVTDTQYF. The CDR3 DNA is TGTGCCAGCAGCCTGATGGACGGAGTTACAGATACGCAGTATTTT.

About this clonotype itself: Since no conserved phenylalanine or tryptophan closes the CDR3, a read error is the likely cause. The chain combines TRBV29-1 with TRBJ2-7; 10 bases fit TRBD2. The CDR3 runs 13 residues. After removal of 8 bases from V and 0 bases from J, the junction contained 4 bases not matched to a gene. CDR1 is SQVTM and CDR2 is ANQGSEA in the germline V gene. The CDR3 region is CSTGLADSYEQYS. For the CDR3, the DNA is TGCAGCACAGGACTAGCGGACTCCTACGAGCAGTACTCC.

Points on this clonotype: With a much larger clone just one base away, this may be a read error. V gene TRBV10-3 combines with J gene TRBJ2-2, with D perhaps given as TRBD1 or TRBD2 (5 bases each). In germline, CDR1 is ENHRY, CDR2 SYGVKD. The CDR3 length is 13 residues. V dropped 8 bases and J dropped 9 bases, with 16 bases sitting between them. Written as DNA, the CDR3 is TGTGCCATCTGTGGGGACGGTCCCAGGGAGCTGTTTTTT. Translation: CAICGDGPRELFF.

The genes are TRBV11-1 and TRBJ2-5; D is possibly TRBD2 (5 bases). This CDR3 has 14 residues. Germline-derived CDR1 and CDR2 are SGHAT and FQDESV (reference sequence). Trimming stripped 1 base from V and 5 bases from J, with 11 bases between. CDR3 region: CASSLVGSSETQYF. CDR3 DNA sequence: TGTGCCAGCAGCTTAGTTGGGAGTAGTGAGACCCAGTACTTC.

This chain links TRBV11-2 with TRBJ2-3; D remains unclear. CDR1 and CDR2 (germline): SGHAT, FQNNGV. Deletions cut 8 bases from V and 6 bases from J, with 15 bases between. CDR3 length: 13 amino acids. CDR3 sequence reads: CASLDILLDTQYF. CDR3 coding DNA: TGTGCCAGCTTAGATATCCTGTTGGATACGCAGTATTTT.

The genes are TRBV11-2 and TRBJ2-5, with D maybe TRBD1 (5 bases). Trimming shortened V by 5 bases and J by 1 base, and 14 bases separated the two germline ends. This CDR3 contains 15 residues. Germline CDR1 reads SGHAT; CDR2 reads FQNNGV. The CDR3: CASSGARQTQETQYF. As DNA, the CDR3 is TGTGCCAGCAGCGGGGCAAGGCAGACCCAAGAGACCCAGTACTTC.

This chain uses TRBV7-9 with TRBJ2-1; tentatively, D is TRBD1 (5 bases). Deletions cut 5 bases from V and 4 bases from J, with 12 bases between. CDR3 length: 14 residues. The germline CDR1 and CDR2 sequences are SEHNR and FQNEAQ (reference sequence). The CDR3 nucleotides are TGTGCCAGCAGCCCTAGGGGCCGATACAATGAGCAGTTCTTC. It specifies CASSPRGRYNEQFF.